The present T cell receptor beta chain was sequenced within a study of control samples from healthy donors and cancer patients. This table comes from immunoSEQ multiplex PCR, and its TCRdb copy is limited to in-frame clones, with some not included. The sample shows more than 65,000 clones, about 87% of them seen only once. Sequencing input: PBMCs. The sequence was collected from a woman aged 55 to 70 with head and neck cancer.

In nucleotides, the CDR3 is TGTGCCAGCGGCAACCCTACGCAGTACTTC. Its protein product is CASGNPTQYF. The chain uses TRBV5-8 and TRBJ2-7, with unresolved D. This CDR3 comprises 10 residues. Germline assignment: CDR1 SGHTS and CDR2 YDEGEE. Deletions cut 7 bases from V and 9 bases from J, with 11 bases between.